This paragraph reports one T cell receptor (beta chain). Antigen unknown. This record comes from a study of CD8 T cells in ankylosing spondylitis. 5'-RACE, quantitative and with molecular barcodes, yielded the TCR beta libraries. TCRdb fed the 5' RACE reads into MiXCR, producing one record per CDR3 protein. The repertoire includes around 450,000 distinct CDR3 sequences, 25% to 30% of them detected once, and approximately 1% sits in the top ten. Study-level points and caveats: In ankylosing spondylitis blood, a motif of roughly eight highly homologous TCR beta variants appeared characteristic. Enrichment of disease-linked clones was reportedly significant in matched ankylosing spondylitis synovial fluid. A subset of motif variants has previously been described in the synovial fluid and blood of reactive arthritis. Researchers report that disease-linked clones proved CD8+ and relatively rare in peripheral blood.

The receptor was isolated from a male donor with ankylosing spondylitis. Sequences were obtained from blood, either unsorted or a sorted T cell fraction (not recorded which).

The CDR3 nucleotides are TGTGCCAGCAGCTTAGTGCCGACAGGGGAAGAGACCCAGTACTTC. Its translation: CASSLVPTGEETQYF. The V and J genes are TRBV7-7 and TRBJ2-5; 8 bases fit TRBD1. From germline, CDR1 is SSHAT and CDR2 FNYEAQ (reference sequence). The ends lost 1 base at V and 3 bases at J; junction bases unmatched: 4. The CDR3 has 15 amino acids.